Listed here are 29 T cell receptor beta chains from one sample, sequenced in a study of monozygotic twins with inflammatory bowel disease. TCRdb reprocessed the 5' RACE reads and stores each CDR3 protein as one record, lacking DNA. The ten most abundant clones cover about 2.6% of a sample with hundreds of thousands of distinct CDR3 sequences. The sequenced sample consisted of blood. These TCRs come from a human donor with ulcerative colitis or Crohn's disease, or a healthy co-twin of an affected twin (not recorded which).

The rearrangement joins TRBV19 to TRBJ2-5. The length of the CDR3 is 15 residues. CDR1 and CDR2 (germline): LNHDA, SQIVND (reference sequence). The CDR3 region is CASSTGEEVRKTQYF.

The genes are TRBV14 and TRBJ2-3; the D call of TRBD2 rests on TCRdb alone, since no DNA is present to check it. The V gene's germline CDR1 is SGHDN and CDR2 FVKESK. This CDR3 has 16 residues. CDR3 in amino acids: CASSPLTSGRTDTQYF.

The chain carries TRBV5-1 and TRBJ1-6; TCRdb gives TRBD1 as the D gene, but with no DNA this cannot be confirmed. The CDR3 runs to 16 residues. Germline lookup yields CDR1 SGHRS and CDR2 YFSETQ. The CDR3 protein is CASSRGTATYNSPLHF.

This chain joins TRBV20-1 and TRBJ2-5; as DNA is missing, the TRBD2 call by TCRdb cannot be tested. Germline loops: CDR1 DFQATT, CDR2 SNEGSKA (reference sequence). This CDR3 is 14 amino acids long. CDR3 region: CSANAGGGGGTQYF.

V and J are TRBV12-3 or TRBV12-4 and TRBJ2-7. The CDR3 is 13 amino acids. CDR3 residues: CASSFQRTYEQYF.

The rearrangement links TRBV6-1 to TRBJ1-5; TCRdb reports TRBD1, a call that lacks DNA to check it against. The V gene's germline CDR1 is MNHNS and CDR2 SASEGT. The CDR3 runs 14 residues. The CDR3 loop is CASREGANYQPQHF.

J is TRBJ2-1 and V is TRBV7-2; TCRdb picks TRBD2, but there is no DNA to check that call. The CDR3 spans 17 residues. The germline CDR1 and CDR2 sequences are SGHTA and FQGNSA. CDR3 region: CASSLVGSLAGNNEQFF.

The CDR3 loop reads CASSMRARPNTEAFF. This chain links TRBV27 with TRBJ1-1. CDR1 MNHEY and CDR2 SMNVEV come from the germline V gene (reference sequence). The CDR3 is 15 residues long.

The chain has TRBV5-1 and TRBJ2-1; TCRdb reports TRBD1, a call that lacks DNA to check it against. The CDR3 sequence is 16 residues long. The germline V gene encodes CDR1 SGHRS and CDR2 YFSETQ. The CDR3 protein is CASSYPQGAVNNEQFF. Filled out from reference TRBV5-1 and TRBJ2-1, the complete variable domain reads KAGVTQTPRYLIKTRGQQVTLSCSPISGHRSVSWYQQTPGQGLQFLFEYFSETQRNKGNFPGRFSGRQFSNSRSEMNVSTLELGDSALYLCASSYPQGAVNNEQFFGPGTRLTVL.

V and J are TRBV9 and TRBJ1-1; TCRdb reports TRBD1, a call that lacks DNA to check it against. From germline, CDR1 is SGDLS and CDR2 YYNGEE. This CDR3 region has 16 residues. This chain's CDR3 is CASGGHQTGTRTEAFF.

This chain uses TRBV20-1 with TRBJ2-2; TCRdb indicates TRBD1, and absent DNA this call remains unverified. This CDR3 is 16 amino acids long. Germline V lookup: CDR1 DFQATT, CDR2 SNEGSKA (reference sequence). The CDR3 spells CSARGRDRGNTGELFF.

The gene calls are TRBV10-3 and TRBJ2-7; lacking DNA, the TRBD2 call made by TCRdb goes unchecked. CDR3 size: 15 residues. Looked up from germline, CDR1 is ENHRY and CDR2 is SYGVKD. The CDR3 sequence: CAISESRSGKGEQYF.

The chain links TRBV19 to TRBJ1-6; no DNA is available, so the TRBD1 call from TCRdb remains unchecked. Germline V lookup: CDR1 LNHDA, CDR2 SQIVND (reference sequence). The CDR3 extends over 15 amino acids. CDR3 sequence: CASSSSGFSNSPLHF.

The rearrangement joins TRBV10-3 to TRBJ1-2; TCRdb's D call of TRBD1 is untestable without DNA. CDR1 and CDR2 (germline): ENHRY, SYGVKD. CDR3 length equals 16 residues. The chain's CDR3 is CAISDGRDRGSYGYTF.

The chain carries TRBV20-1 and TRBJ2-1; without DNA, the TCRdb call of TRBD1 cannot be checked. Germline V gene lookup returns CDR1 DFQATT and CDR2 SNEGSKA (reference sequence). The CDR3 contains 15 residues. The CDR3 sequence: CSARDLAGATNEQFF.

V gene TRBV19 combines with J gene TRBJ2-5; TCRdb's D gene call, TRBD2, goes unchecked for lack of DNA. The germline CDR1 and CDR2 sequences are LNHDA and SQIVND (reference sequence). CDR3 length: 14 residues. CDR3 residues: CASRWGPQEETQYF.

The rearrangement uses TRBV20-1 and TRBJ1-5. Germline lookup yields CDR1 DFQATT and CDR2 SNEGSKA (reference sequence). The CDR3 length is 12 residues. CDR3 amino acids: CSASTGNQPQHF.

This chain's CDR3 is CASIHTGGSYEQYF. The chain carries TRBV6-6 and TRBJ2-7. Germline CDR1 MNHNY, CDR2 SVGAGI (reference sequence). This CDR3 region has 14 residues.

The chain recombines TRBV25-1 with TRBJ2-7; TCRdb's D gene call, TRBD2, goes unchecked for lack of DNA. This CDR3 is built from 14 residues. The germline CDR1 and CDR2 sequences are MGHDK and SYGVNS. The CDR3 sequence: CASSEWAEGYEQYF.

The genes are TRBV7-2 and TRBJ1-1; TCRdb designates TRBD1, a call that cannot be tested without DNA. CDR3 length equals 15 residues. Germline V gene lookup returns CDR1 SGHTA and CDR2 FQGNSA. CDR3 region: CASSPNGGRVTEAFF. Looking up the rest from reference TRBV7-2 and TRBJ1-1 gives the full variable domain: GAGVSQSPSNKVTEKGKDVELRCDPISGHTALYWYRQSLGQGLEFLIYFQGNSAPDKSGLPSDRFSAERTGGSVSTLTIQRTQQEDSAVYLCASSPNGGRVTEAFFGQGTRLTVV.

The genes are TRBV20-1 and TRBJ2-5; TCRdb designates TRBD1, a call that cannot be tested without DNA. CDR1 and CDR2 (germline): DFQATT, SNEGSKA (reference sequence). The CDR3 is made up of 13 amino acids. CDR3: CSASSQEKETQYF.

The J gene is TRBJ2-1, the V gene TRBV30; TCRdb's D call of TRBD1 is untestable without DNA. CDR1 GTSNPN and CDR2 SVGIG come from the germline V gene (reference sequence). The CDR3 is 15 residues long. CDR3 in amino acids: CAWTKDRVLSNEQFF.

The V call is TRBV5-1, the J call TRBJ2-1; lacking DNA, the TRBD2 call made by TCRdb goes unchecked. The CDR3 has 14 amino acids. Germline V gives CDR1 SGHRS, CDR2 YFSETQ. CDR3 sequence reads: CASSGLAGMNEQFF.

The chain uses TRBV6-5 and TRBJ1-2; with no DNA, the TCRdb D assignment of TRBD1 cannot be verified. In germline, CDR1 is MNHEY, CDR2 SVGAGI. This CDR3 spans 17 amino acids. CDR3 residues: CASSYRLTGIEGYGYTF.

V usage is TRBV27 and J usage is TRBJ1-5; TCRdb's D gene call, TRBD1, goes unchecked for lack of DNA. The CDR3 length is 14 residues. Per germline, CDR1 MNHEY and CDR2 SMNVEV (reference sequence). CDR3 protein: CASGDRGSNQPQHF.

V usage is TRBV4-3 and J usage is TRBJ2-7; TCRdb picks TRBD2, but there is no DNA to check that call. Per the germline V gene, CDR1 is LGHNA and CDR2 is YSLEER. This CDR3 comprises 15 residues. CDR3: CASSQLAGLAYEQYF.

The chain links TRBV5-4 to TRBJ2-7; the D call from TCRdb, TRBD1, cannot be confirmed without DNA. Germline CDR1 and CDR2: SGHNT and YYREEE (reference sequence). The CDR3 is 12 amino acids. The CDR3 protein is CASSRDRVEQYF. Drawing the rest from reference TRBV5-4 and TRBJ2-7, the complete variable domain is ETGVTQSPTHLIKTRGQQVTLRCSSQSGHNTVSWYQQALGQGPQFIFQYYREEENGRGNFPPRFSGLQFPNYSSELNVNALELDDSALYLCASSRDRVEQYFGPGTRLTVT.

J is TRBJ1-1 and V is TRBV29-1; TCRdb's D call of TRBD1 is untestable without DNA. This CDR3 spans 13 amino acids. Germline V CDR1 and CDR2: SQVTM, ANQGSEA. The CDR3 is CSVAPGASTEAFF.

The chain couples TRBV20-1 to TRBJ2-7; TCRdb's D call, TRBD2, is unchecked because there is no DNA. This CDR3 contains 13 residues. CDR1 is DFQATT and CDR2 is SNEGSKA in the germline V gene (reference sequence). This CDR3 is CSSGTSGAYEQYF.